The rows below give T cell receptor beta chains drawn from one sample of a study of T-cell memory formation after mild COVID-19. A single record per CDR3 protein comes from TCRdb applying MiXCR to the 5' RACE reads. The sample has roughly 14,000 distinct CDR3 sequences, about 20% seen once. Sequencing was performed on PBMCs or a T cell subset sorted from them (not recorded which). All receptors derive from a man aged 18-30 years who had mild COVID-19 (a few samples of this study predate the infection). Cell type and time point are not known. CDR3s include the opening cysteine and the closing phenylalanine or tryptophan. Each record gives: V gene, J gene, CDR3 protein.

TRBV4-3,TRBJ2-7,CASSQDWVGREQYF
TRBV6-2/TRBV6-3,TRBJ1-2,CASSPRSHTF
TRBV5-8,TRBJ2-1,CASSLERTSQFF
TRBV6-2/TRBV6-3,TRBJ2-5,CASSSLETQYF
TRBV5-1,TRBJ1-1,CASSLRPNTEAFF
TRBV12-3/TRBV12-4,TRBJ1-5,CASSSTRNQPQHF
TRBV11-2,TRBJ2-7,CASSSISGTSYEQYF
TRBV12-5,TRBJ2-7,CASGFQTSIGSEQYF
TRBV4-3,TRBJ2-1,CASSQDWTEYNEQFF
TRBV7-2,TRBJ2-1,CATVPSSGGYNEQFF